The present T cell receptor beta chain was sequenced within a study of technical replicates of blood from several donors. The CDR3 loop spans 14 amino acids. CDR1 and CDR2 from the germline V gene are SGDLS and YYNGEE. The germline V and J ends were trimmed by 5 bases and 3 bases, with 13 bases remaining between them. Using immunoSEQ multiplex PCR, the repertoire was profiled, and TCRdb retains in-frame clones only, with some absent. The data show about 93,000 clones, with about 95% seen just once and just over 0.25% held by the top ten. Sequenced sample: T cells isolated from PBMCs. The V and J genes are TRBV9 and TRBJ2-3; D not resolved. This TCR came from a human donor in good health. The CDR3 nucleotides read TGTGCCAGCAGATCATTGAGTACTACAGATACGCAGTATTTT. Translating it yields CASRSLSTTDTQYF.